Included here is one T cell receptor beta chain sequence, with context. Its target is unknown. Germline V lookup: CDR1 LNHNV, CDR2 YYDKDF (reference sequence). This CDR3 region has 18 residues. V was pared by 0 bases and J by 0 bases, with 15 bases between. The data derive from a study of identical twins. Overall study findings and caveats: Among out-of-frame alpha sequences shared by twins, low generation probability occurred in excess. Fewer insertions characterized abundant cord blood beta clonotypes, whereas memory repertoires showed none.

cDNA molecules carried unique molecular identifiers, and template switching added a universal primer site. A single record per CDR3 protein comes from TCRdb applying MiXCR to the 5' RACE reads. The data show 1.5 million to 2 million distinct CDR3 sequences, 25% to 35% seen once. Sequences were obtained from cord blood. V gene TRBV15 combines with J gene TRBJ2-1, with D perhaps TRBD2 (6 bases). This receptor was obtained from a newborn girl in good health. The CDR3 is CATSRELLALSSYNEQFF. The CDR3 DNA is TGTGCCACCAGCAGAGAGTTACTAGCCCTGAGCTCCTACAATGAGCAGTTCTTC.